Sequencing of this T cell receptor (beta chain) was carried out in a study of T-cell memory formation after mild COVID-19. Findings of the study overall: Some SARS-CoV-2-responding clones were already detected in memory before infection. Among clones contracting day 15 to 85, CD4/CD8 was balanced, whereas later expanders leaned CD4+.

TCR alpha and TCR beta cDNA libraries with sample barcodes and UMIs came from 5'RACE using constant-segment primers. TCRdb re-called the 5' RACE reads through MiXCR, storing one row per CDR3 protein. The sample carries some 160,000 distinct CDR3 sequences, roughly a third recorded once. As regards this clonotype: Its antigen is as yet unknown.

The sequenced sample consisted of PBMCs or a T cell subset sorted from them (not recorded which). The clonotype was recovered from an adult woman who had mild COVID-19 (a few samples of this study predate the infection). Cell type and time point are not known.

CDR3 amino acids: CASSQTGLVSYNEQFF. CDR3 sequence (DNA): TGCGCCAGCAGCCAAACGGGACTGGTTTCCTACAATGAGCAGTTCTTC. This sequence joins TRBV4-1 and TRBJ2-1; a possible D gene is TRBD2 (6 bases). The V end was cut by 2 bases, the J end by 1 base, with 12 bases between. Germline values: CDR1 MGHRA, CDR2 YSYEKL. The CDR3 runs 16 residues.